These 18 T cell receptor beta chains were sequenced from one sample in a study of cytomegalovirus exposure and HLA in healthy donors. The PCR ran on 60 Vbeta and 13 Jbeta primers. Assay used: immunoSEQ multiplex PCR; TCRdb lists only in-frame clones, some missing. The sample includes some 150,000 clones, roughly 80% of them seen just once. The sample comprised PBMCs. The receptors originated from a woman in her forties or fifties in good health and CMV-seropositive.

In its sample, this clone was seen once. J is TRBJ1-3 and V is TRBV15; TRBD1 matches 7 bases. The CDR3 sequence is 16 residues long. Germline trimming cut 0 bases from V and 0 bases from J; bases unmatched to any gene: 2. Germline CDR1 and CDR2: LNHNV and YYDKDF (reference sequence). The CDR3 protein is CATSREGQHSGNTIYF. CDR3 in DNA: TGTGCCACCAGCAGAGAGGGACAGCACTCTGGAAACACCATATATTTT.

The chain joins TRBV6-1 to TRBJ2-3; 9 nucleotides line up with TRBD1. Trimming at V came to 2 bases and at J to 1 base, leaving 7 bases not matched to a gene. Germline lookup yields CDR1 MNHNS and CDR2 SASEGT. CDR3 length: 17 amino acids. The CDR3 DNA sequence: TGTGCCAGCAGTGAATTGACAGGGGGTCAGGGCACAGATACGCAGTATTTT. Translating gives CASSELTGGQGTDTQYF.

Of note for this clone: A junction end diverges from the germline sequence, so it may reflect a read error. The rearrangement links TRBV7-9 to TRBJ1-2; D gene unclear. The CDR3 spans 12 residues. CDR1 and CDR2 (germline): SEHNR, FQNEAQ (reference sequence). The CDR3 bases are TGTTCCAGCAGCCCCGGGGACTATGGCTACACCTTC. Protein: CSSSPGDYGYTF.

The chain links TRBV20-1 to TRBJ2-3; the match to TRBD1 covers 7 bases. The CDR3 consists of 8 residues. The germline V gene encodes CDR1 DFQATT and CDR2 SNEGSKA (reference sequence). CDR3 nucleotide sequence: TGCGCAGGGGGAACGCAGTATTTT. This encodes CAGGTQYF.

This clone appeared a single time. The V gene is TRBV11-2, the J gene TRBJ2-7; possibly TRBD1 for D (6 bases). The CDR3 is 15 amino acids. V was shortened by 5 bases and J by 0 bases, with 14 bases between the two germline ends. CDR1 is SGHAT and CDR2 is FQNNGV in the germline V gene. The CDR3 reads CASSQGQSFSYEQYF. The CDR3 DNA reads as TGTGCCAGCAGCCAAGGACAGAGCTTCTCCTACGAGCAGTACTTC. Combining the CDR3 with reference TRBV11-2 and TRBJ2-7 gives the whole variable domain EAGVAQSPRYKIIEKRQSVAFWCNPISGHATLYWYQQILGQGPKLLIQFQNNGVVDDSQLPKDRFSAERLKGVDSTLKIQPAKLEDSAVYLCASSQGQSFSYEQYFGPGTRLTVT.

The chain carries TRBV28 and TRBJ2-1, with D possibly being TRBD2 (6 bases). CDR1 MDHEN and CDR2 SYDVKM come from the germline V gene. Trimming stripped 4 bases from V and 2 bases from J, with 9 bases between. This CDR3 has 14 residues. For the CDR3, the DNA is TGTGCCAGCAGTTCGGGAGTCACCTACAATGAGCAGTTCTTC. Translating it yields CASSSGVTYNEQFF. Full variable domain (missing parts from reference TRBV28 and TRBJ2-1): DVKVTQSSRYLVKRTGEKVFLECVQDMDHENMFWYRQDPGLGLRLIYFSYDVKMKEKGDIPEGYSVSREKKERFSLILESASTNQTSMYLCASSSGVTYNEQFFGPGTRLTVL.

The chain couples TRBV11-2 to TRBJ2-7; 8 nucleotides match TRBD2. This CDR3 has 15 residues. Trimming cost V 3 bases and J 1 base; bases outside gene matches: 5. Germline V gene lookup returns CDR1 SGHAT and CDR2 FQNNGV. The CDR3 sequence is CASSFGGGPSYEQYF. The CDR3 coding sequence is TGTGCCAGCAGCTTTGGCGGGGGGCCGTCCTACGAGCAGTACTTC.

The chain has TRBV9 and TRBJ2-1; TRBD1 agrees at 7 bases. Germline CDR1 SGDLS, CDR2 YYNGEE. The V gene end was trimmed by 2 bases and the J gene end by 0 bases; junction bases not matched to a gene: 8. The CDR3 covers 17 residues. The CDR3 nucleotides read TGTGCCAGCAGCGTCACTGGGACAGCTAGCTCCTACAATGAGCAGTTCTTC. It is translated as CASSVTGTASSYNEQFF.

This CDR3 reads CASSIGPPDTQYF. DNA for the CDR3: TGTGCCAGTAGTATTGGGCCTCCTGATACGCAGTATTTT. This sequence joins TRBV19 and TRBJ2-3; D unclear. Germline V lookup: CDR1 LNHDA, CDR2 SQIVND (reference sequence). CDR3 length equals 13 residues. The V gene lost 3 bases and the J gene lost 6 bases, with 10 bases spanning the gap.

J is TRBJ2-4 and V is TRBV23-1; weak D call: TRBD2 (5 bases). TRBV23-1 is labeled an ORF, and its function is uncertain. The CDR3 length is 13 residues. Trimming shortened V by 0 bases and J by 7 bases, and 7 bases separated the two germline ends. CDR3 region: CASSQSAGNIQYF. As DNA, the CDR3 is TGCGCCAGCAGTCAATCGGCGGGCAACATTCAGTACTTC.

The chain couples TRBV5-1 to TRBJ1-1; TRBD1 matches 7 bases. The junction had 13 bases not matched to a gene; V was cut back by 4 bases and J by 4 bases. The germline V gene encodes CDR1 SGHRS and CDR2 YFSETQ. The CDR3 loop spans 16 amino acids. The CDR3 loop is CASSILDRAQGTEAFF. The DNA for the CDR3 is TGCGCCAGCAGCATACTCGACAGGGCACAAGGCACTGAAGCTTTCTTT.

The gene calls are TRBV7-3 and TRBJ2-1; 7 positions match TRBD2. CDR3 length equals 13 residues. Germline values: CDR1 SGHTA, CDR2 FQGTGA. The ends lost 4 bases at V and 9 bases at J; junction bases unmatched: 6. In DNA, the CDR3 is TGTGCCAGCAGCTCGAAAGCGGGGTCTGAGCAGTTCTTC. Its translation: CASSSKAGSEQFF.

The chain has TRBV13 and TRBJ2-3; TRBD2 matches at 7 bases. Germline lookup yields CDR1 PRHDT and CDR2 FYEKMQ (reference sequence). CDR3 length: 15 residues. V dropped 0 bases and J dropped 2; count of bases not matched to a gene: 2. The CDR3 protein is CASSLGGLPTDTQYF. The CDR3 DNA reads as TGTGCCAGCAGCTTAGGGGGACTACCCACAGATACGCAGTATTTT.

This sequence joins TRBV6-1 and TRBJ2-5, with a weak D call TRBD2 (7 bases). CDR1 MNHNS and CDR2 SASEGT come from the germline V gene. V was trimmed by 4 bases and J by 4 bases, leaving 13 bases between them. The CDR3 loop spans 14 amino acids. In DNA form, the CDR3 reads TGTGCCAGCAGTGGGACCCGGGGGGCAGAGACCCAGTACTTC. It codes for CASSGTRGAETQYF.

The rearrangement joins TRBV19 to TRBJ2-1; D gene uncertain. The CDR3 contains 15 residues. Germline V lookup: CDR1 LNHDA, CDR2 SQIVND (reference sequence). The ends were cut back, 7 bases at V and 0 bases at J, with 13 bases in the middle. The CDR3 DNA reads as TGTGCCAGTACCCCACAGTTAAGCTCCTACAATGAGCAGTTCTTC. This codes for CASTPQLSSYNEQFF.

This clone came up once. The V call is TRBV6-4, the J call TRBJ1-5; 8 positions agree with TRBD1. The CDR3 covers 14 residues. Germline CDR1 and CDR2: MRHNA and SNTAGT. Trimming took 4 bases from V and 7 from J; bases not matched to a gene: 6. Written as DNA, the CDR3 is TGTGCCAGCAGTGTGCGACAGGGGAGGCAGCCCCAGCATTTT. Translating it yields CASSVRQGRQPQHF.

In its sample, this clone was seen once. This chain links TRBV18 with TRBJ2-7; D may be TRBD1 (5 bases). Germline V gene data show CDR1 as KGHSH and CDR2 as LQKENI. The CDR3 extends over 16 amino acids. V was trimmed by 2 bases and J by 3 bases, leaving 17 bases between them. Here the CDR3 DNA reads TGTGCCAGCTCACCAATGGACACCAGTCTGGGCTACGAGCAGTACTTC. Translated: CASSPMDTSLGYEQYF. The entire variable domain, with the rest obtained from reference TRBV18 and TRBJ2-7, is as follows: NAGVMQNPRHLVRRRGQEARLRCSPMKGHSHVYWYRQLPEEGLKFMVYLQKENIIDESGMPKERFSAEFPKEGPSILRIQQVVRGDSAAYFCASSPMDTSLGYEQYFGPGTRLTVT.

This clone has a handful of counts. The chain couples TRBV5-6 to TRBJ1-6; the D is unclear. CDR3 length equals 12 residues. Germline CDR1 and CDR2: SGHDT and YYEEEE. The V end was cut by 5 bases, the J end by 9 bases, with 9 bases between. CDR3 sequence (DNA): TGTGCCAGCAGGATTGGGCTTTCACCCCTCCACTTT. Amino acids: CASRIGLSPLHF.